This is a list of T cell receptor beta chains from one sample in a study of CD8 T cells in Susac syndrome. A single record per CDR3 protein comes from TCRdb applying MiXCR to the immunoSEQ multiplex PCR reads. The profile covers about 120,000 distinct CDR3 sequences, with just under 95% appearing a single time and around 0.12% taken by the ten largest. Sequencing input: CD8+ T cells from PBMCs. These receptors all stem from a human donor in good health. Both conserved end residues are part of each CDR3. The D gene is left open where the match is weak. Part of the rows lack a size; the others show once, few, many or a class for expanded clones.

D gene: -
clone size: -
J gene: TRBJ1-1
V gene: TRBV2
CDR3 DNA: TGTGCCAGCACCGGGGCCCCGAACACTGAAGCTTTCTTT
CDR3 protein: CASTGAPNTEAFF

D gene: TRBD2
clone size: -
J gene: TRBJ2-2
V gene: TRBV2
CDR3 DNA: TGTGCCAGCAGTGAATGGCTAGCGGGAGGGCCGGAGACCGGGGAGCTGTTTTTT
CDR3 protein: CASSEWLAGGPETGELFF

D gene: TRBD2
clone size: -
J gene: TRBJ2-3
V gene: TRBV29-1
CDR3 DNA: TGCAGCGAAGGTGGGGCGGGAGTCTCTGCGCAGTATTTT
CDR3 protein: CSEGGAGVSAQYF

D gene: TRBD1
clone size: -
J gene: TRBJ2-7
V gene: TRBV23-1
CDR3 DNA: TGCGCCAGCAGTCAATCAAGGGGGGACAGGGGCTACGAGCAGTACTTC
CDR3 protein: CASSQSRGDRGYEQYF

D gene: -
clone size: -
J gene: TRBJ1-5
V gene: TRBV29-1
CDR3 DNA: TGCAGCGTTGAGGATGGAGATCAGCCCCAGCATTTT
CDR3 protein: CSVEDGDQPQHF

D gene: -
clone size: -
J gene: TRBJ1-4
V gene: TRBV5-1
CDR3 DNA: TGCGCCAGCAGCCCGCCGGGGACCGGGGAAAAACTGTTTTTT
CDR3 protein: CASSPPGTGEKLFF

D gene: -
clone size: -
J gene: TRBJ2-7
V gene: TRBV3-1
CDR3 DNA: TGTGCCAGCAGCCTGGACGGCGGGCTCAGCTCCTACGAGCAGTACTTC
CDR3 protein: CASSLDGGLSSYEQYF

D gene: -
clone size: -
J gene: TRBJ1-1
V gene: TRBV29-1
CDR3 DNA: TGCAGCGTCAGAGGTAATATTAACACTGAAGCTTTCTTT
CDR3 protein: CSVRGNINTEAFF

D gene: TRBD2
clone size: once
J gene: TRBJ2-7
V gene: TRBV4-2
CDR3 DNA: TGTGCCAGCAGCCAATCACCCGGGAGGCCCGAGCAGTACTTC
CDR3 protein: CASSQSPGRPEQYF

D gene: -
clone size: -
J gene: TRBJ1-5
V gene: TRBV24-1
CDR3 DNA: TGTGCCACTCCTTATGACCCATCCAATCAGCCCCAGCATTTT
CDR3 protein: CATPYDPSNQPQHF

D gene: -
clone size: -
J gene: TRBJ2-5
V gene: TRBV20-1
CDR3 DNA: TGCAGTGCTAGAGATCAAAGTAGGGCAGGGGTCGAGACCCAGTACTTC
CDR3 protein: CSARDQSRAGVETQYF

D gene: -
clone size: -
J gene: TRBJ2-5
V gene: TRBV6-5
CDR3 DNA: TGTGCCAGCAGGGCCGGTGGGACCCAGTACTTC
CDR3 protein: CASRAGGTQYF

D gene: -
clone size: -
J gene: TRBJ2-1
V gene: TRBV6-2/TRBV6-3
CDR3 DNA: TGTGCCAGCAATCCCGCGATAACCCCCGTCGATGAGCAGTTCTTC
CDR3 protein: CASNPAITPVDEQFF

D gene: -
clone size: -
J gene: TRBJ2-1
V gene: TRBV20-1
CDR3 DNA: TGCAGTCCTTCGCGGGGCTCCTACAATGAGCAGTTCTTC
CDR3 protein: CSPSRGSYNEQFF

D gene: TRBD1
clone size: -
J gene: TRBJ2-3
V gene: TRBV7-9
CDR3 DNA: TGTGCCAGCAGCAGGGACAGGGGCACAGATACGCAGTATTTT
CDR3 protein: CASSRDRGTDTQYF

D gene: TRBD2
clone size: -
J gene: TRBJ2-2
V gene: TRBV9
CDR3 DNA: TGTGCCAGCAGCCCCACTAGCGGGAGTTGGGCCGGGGAGCTGTTTTTT
CDR3 protein: CASSPTSGSWAGELFF

D gene: TRBD1
clone size: -
J gene: TRBJ1-2
V gene: TRBV20-1
CDR3 DNA: TGCAGTGCTAGTCCCGGACAGGGACAGGGCTACACCTTC
CDR3 protein: CSASPGQGQGYTF

D gene: TRBD1
clone size: -
J gene: TRBJ1-5
V gene: TRBV19
CDR3 DNA: TGTGCCAGTAGTTCGCGTGGCAGGGGGAATCGGGGGGATCGGGCCCAGCATTTT
CDR3 protein: CASSSRGRGNRGDRAQHF

D gene: TRBD2
clone size: -
J gene: TRBJ2-1
V gene: TRBV20-1
CDR3 DNA: TGCAGTGCCAGCCGGGGGCCAGCGGGAGGGAATGAGCAGTTCTTC
CDR3 protein: CSASRGPAGGNEQFF

D gene: -
clone size: -
J gene: TRBJ2-5
V gene: TRBV19
CDR3 DNA: TGTGCCAGTGGGGCAGAGACCCAGTACTTC
CDR3 protein: CASGAETQYF

D gene: -
clone size: -
J gene: TRBJ2-6
V gene: TRBV29-1
CDR3 DNA: TGCAGCGTTGAGGGTCCTGGCTCTGGGGCCAACGTCCTGACTTTC
CDR3 protein: CSVEGPGSGANVLTF

D gene: TRBD1
clone size: -
J gene: TRBJ1-1
V gene: TRBV4-1
CDR3 DNA: TGCGCCAGCAGCTACCGCGGGACAGGGGGGAACACTGAAGCTTTCTTT
CDR3 protein: CASSYRGTGGNTEAFF

D gene: -
clone size: -
J gene: TRBJ1-2
V gene: TRBV7-2
CDR3 DNA: TGTGCCAGCAGCTTAGCAGGGAATGGCTACACCTTC
CDR3 protein: CASSLAGNGYTF

D gene: TRBD1
clone size: once
J gene: TRBJ2-1
V gene: TRBV29-1
CDR3 DNA: TGCAGCATAATGGGAGGACAGGGGGAAGTAATCGGTGAGCAGTTCTTC
CDR3 protein: CSIMGGQGEVIGEQFF

D gene: TRBD1
clone size: -
J gene: TRBJ1-1
V gene: TRBV29-1
CDR3 DNA: TGCAGCGTCGGGGGACAGGCGGTATCGGGTCGGGACACTGAAGCTTTCTTT
CDR3 protein: CSVGGQAVSGRDTEAFF